The text below deals with one T cell receptor (beta chain). Since a much larger clone is just one base distant, this may be a read error. Documented time point: pre-sensitization, week 0. Described treatment: therapeutic diphenylcyclopropenone sensitization with weekly scalp DPC. Alopecia patients deemed DPC-suitable, aged 18 to 70, excluding pregnancy. The starting material, unfractionated whole blood, was used for total RNA extraction. CDR1 SEHNR and CDR2 FQNEAQ come from the germline V gene (reference sequence). V trimming: 4 bases; J trimming: 2 bases; junction bases outside the gene matches: 9. The CDR3 contains 16 residues. This sample was included in a study of human T cells and chemical hapten exposure. Individual cDNA molecules each carried unique molecular identifiers attached by the library. TCRdb processed the RACE reads anew with MiXCR; each CDR3 protein has one entry. The sample has some 70,000 distinct CDR3 sequences, 11% seen once.

This clonotype was obtained from a woman in her forties or fifties with alopecia areata. Some clones in this sample may be carry-over from other donors' samples. The chain employs TRBV7-9 and TRBJ2-3; 7 bases fit TRBD2. The specimen was whole blood, collected in connection with sensitization to the hapten diphenylcyclopropenone (DPC). The CDR3 nucleotides are TGTGCCAGCAGCTCCGGACCAGCGGGGACCACAGATACGCAGTATTTT. This gives the protein CASSSGPAGTTDTQYF.